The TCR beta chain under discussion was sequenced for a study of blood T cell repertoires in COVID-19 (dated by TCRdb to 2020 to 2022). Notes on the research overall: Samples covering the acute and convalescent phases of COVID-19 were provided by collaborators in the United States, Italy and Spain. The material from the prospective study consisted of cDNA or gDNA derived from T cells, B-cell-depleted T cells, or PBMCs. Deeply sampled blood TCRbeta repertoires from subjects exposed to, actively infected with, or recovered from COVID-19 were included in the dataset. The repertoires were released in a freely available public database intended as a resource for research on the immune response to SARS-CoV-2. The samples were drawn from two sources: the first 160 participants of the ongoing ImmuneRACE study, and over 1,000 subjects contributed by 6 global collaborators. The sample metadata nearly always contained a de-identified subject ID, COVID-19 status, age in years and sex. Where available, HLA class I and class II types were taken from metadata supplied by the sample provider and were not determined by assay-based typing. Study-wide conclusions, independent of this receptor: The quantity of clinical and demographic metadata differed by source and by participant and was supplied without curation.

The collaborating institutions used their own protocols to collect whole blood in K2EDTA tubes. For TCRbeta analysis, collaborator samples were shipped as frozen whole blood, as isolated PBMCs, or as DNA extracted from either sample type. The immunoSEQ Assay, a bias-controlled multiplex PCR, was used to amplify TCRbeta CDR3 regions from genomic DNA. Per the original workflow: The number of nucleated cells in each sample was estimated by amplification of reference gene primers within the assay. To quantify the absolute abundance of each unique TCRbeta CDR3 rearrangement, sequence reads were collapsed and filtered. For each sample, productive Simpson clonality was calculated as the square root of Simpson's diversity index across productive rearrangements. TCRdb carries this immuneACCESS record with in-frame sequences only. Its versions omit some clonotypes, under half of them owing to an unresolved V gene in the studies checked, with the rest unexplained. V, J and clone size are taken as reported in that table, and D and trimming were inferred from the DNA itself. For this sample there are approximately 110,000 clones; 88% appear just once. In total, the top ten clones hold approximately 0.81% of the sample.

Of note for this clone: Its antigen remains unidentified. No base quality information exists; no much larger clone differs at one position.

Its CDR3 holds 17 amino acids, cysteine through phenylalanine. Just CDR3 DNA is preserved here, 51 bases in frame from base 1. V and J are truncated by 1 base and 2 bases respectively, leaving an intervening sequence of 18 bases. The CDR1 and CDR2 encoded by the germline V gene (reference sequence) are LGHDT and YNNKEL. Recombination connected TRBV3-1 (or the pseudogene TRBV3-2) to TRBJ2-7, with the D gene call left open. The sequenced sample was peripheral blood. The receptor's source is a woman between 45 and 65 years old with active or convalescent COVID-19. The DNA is TGTGCCAGCAGCCAAGGAGGTTTCGGAGCTCGACCCTACGAGCAGTACTTC. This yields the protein CASSQGGFGARPYEQYF.